The rows below give T cell receptor beta chains drawn from one sample of a study of Ad26.COV2.S vaccination and SARS-CoV-2 variants. Assay used: immunoSEQ multiplex PCR; TCRdb lists only in-frame clones, some missing. The table shows 380,000 or so clones, with 75% to 90% occurring only once. The sequences come from peripheral blood, collected in a trial of Ad26.COV2.S vaccine versus placebo. The receptors stem from a person between 18 and 65 years old who received the Ad26.COV2.S COVID-19 vaccine or a placebo. Both conserved end residues are part of each CDR3. A D gene is named only where the DNA matches it firmly. Clone size is stated in some rows and not others, as once, few, many or a class when expanded.

D gene: TRBD2
J gene: TRBJ2-7
V gene: TRBV10-2
clone size: NA
CDR3 protein: CASSESGLEAYEQYF
CDR3 DNA: TGCGCCAGCAGTGAGTCGGGACTAGAGGCCTACGAGCAGTACTTC

D gene: TRBD2
J gene: TRBJ2-1
V gene: TRBV11-2
clone size: NA
CDR3 protein: CASSSTLAGGGGEQFF
CDR3 DNA: TGTGCCAGCAGCTCCACGCTAGCGGGGGGGGGCGGTGAGCAGTTCTTC

D gene: TRBD1
J gene: TRBJ1-1
V gene: TRBV6-6
clone size: NA
CDR3 protein: CASSDPPGGATEAFF
CDR3 DNA: TGTGCCAGCAGTGACCCCCCAGGGGGGGCCACTGAAGCTTTCTTT

D gene: NA
J gene: TRBJ2-7
V gene: TRBV28
clone size: NA
CDR3 protein: CASSLTGPYEQYF
CDR3 DNA: TGTGCCAGCAGTTTAACAGGGCCCTACGAGCAGTACTTC

D gene: TRBD2
J gene: TRBJ2-1
V gene: TRBV20-1
clone size: once
CDR3 protein: CSASYRGSQREGRNEQFF
CDR3 DNA: TGCAGTGCTAGTTATCGGGGGTCGCAGCGGGAGGGCCGGAATGAGCAGTTCTTC

D gene: TRBD1
J gene: TRBJ1-2
V gene: TRBV5-6
clone size: NA
CDR3 protein: CASSWRTGMYYGYTF
CDR3 DNA: TGTGCCAGCAGCTGGCGGACAGGGATGTACTATGGCTACACCTTC

D gene: NA
J gene: TRBJ2-5
V gene: TRBV2
clone size: NA
CDR3 protein: CASSDIQETQYF
CDR3 DNA: TGTGCCAGCAGTGACATTCAAGAGACCCAGTACTTC

D gene: TRBD1
J gene: TRBJ1-5
V gene: TRBV19
clone size: NA
CDR3 protein: CASSGDSRSPQHF
CDR3 DNA: TGTGCCAGTAGTGGGGACAGTCGGTCGCCCCAGCATTTT

D gene: NA
J gene: TRBJ1-2
V gene: TRBV11-2
clone size: few
CDR3 protein: CASSLDRNVPNYGYTF
CDR3 DNA: TGTGCCAGCAGCTTAGATCGGAACGTACCTAACTATGGCTACACCTTC

D gene: NA
J gene: TRBJ2-1
V gene: TRBV5-1
clone size: once
CDR3 protein: CASRARDPSSYNEQFF
CDR3 DNA: TGCGCCAGCAGGGCCAGGGACCCCAGCTCCTACAATGAGCAGTTCTTC

D gene: TRBD1
J gene: TRBJ1-1
V gene: TRBV19
clone size: NA
CDR3 protein: CASSPLTGGYTEAFF
CDR3 DNA: TGTGCCAGTAGTCCTTTGACAGGGGGCTACACTGAAGCTTTCTTT

D gene: TRBD1
J gene: TRBJ2-3
V gene: TRBV7-3
clone size: NA
CDR3 protein: CASSPGTGRKDTQYF
CDR3 DNA: TGTGCCAGCAGCCCCGGGACAGGAAGGAAAGATACGCAGTATTTT

D gene: TRBD1
J gene: TRBJ2-1
V gene: TRBV24-1
clone size: NA
CDR3 protein: CATSDADVTGGSYNEQFF
CDR3 DNA: TGTGCCACCAGTGATGCGGACGTGACAGGGGGCTCCTACAATGAGCAGTTCTTC

D gene: TRBD1
J gene: TRBJ1-5
V gene: TRBV19
clone size: NA
CDR3 protein: CASSIGKPDRSRQPQHF
CDR3 DNA: TGTGCCAGTAGTATAGGAAAGCCGGACAGGTCGAGGCAGCCCCAGCATTTT

D gene: NA
J gene: TRBJ1-3
V gene: TRBV7-9
clone size: NA
CDR3 protein: CASSFPGSGNTIYF
CDR3 DNA: TGTGCCAGCAGCTTTCCGGGCTCTGGAAACACCATATATTTT

D gene: NA
J gene: TRBJ1-6
V gene: TRBV2
clone size: NA
CDR3 protein: CASRLSGFLSPLHF
CDR3 DNA: TGTGCCAGCAGGCTGTCAGGGTTCCTTTCACCCCTCCACTTT

D gene: NA
J gene: TRBJ2-7
V gene: TRBV4-2
clone size: NA
CDR3 protein: CASSQVAPPDTYEQYF
CDR3 DNA: TGTGCCAGCAGCCAAGTAGCCCCTCCAGACACCTACGAGCAGTACTTC

D gene: TRBD1
J gene: TRBJ1-5
V gene: TRBV28
clone size: few
CDR3 protein: CASTWGTGQPQHF
CDR3 DNA: TGTGCCAGCACATGGGGGACAGGGCAGCCCCAGCATTTT

D gene: NA
J gene: TRBJ2-1
V gene: TRBV30
clone size: NA
CDR3 protein: CAWRIDFGAGRSSYNEQFF
CDR3 DNA: TGTGCCTGGCGGATTGATTTCGGGGCAGGCCGCAGCTCCTACAATGAGCAGTTCTTC

D gene: NA
J gene: TRBJ1-5
V gene: TRBV5-1
clone size: NA
CDR3 protein: CASSVLGEVQPQHF
CDR3 DNA: TGCGCCAGCAGCGTTCTCGGGGAGGTTCAGCCCCAGCATTTT

D gene: NA
J gene: TRBJ2-5
V gene: TRBV6-5
clone size: NA
CDR3 protein: CASSTWTRRGETQYF
CDR3 DNA: TGTGCCAGCAGTACTTGGACTAGGAGGGGGGAGACCCAGTACTTC

D gene: NA
J gene: TRBJ2-1
V gene: TRBV7-6
clone size: NA
CDR3 protein: CASSLTGEYNEQFF
CDR3 DNA: TGTGCCAGCAGCTTAACGGGGGAATACAATGAGCAGTTCTTC

D gene: TRBD2
J gene: TRBJ2-5
V gene: TRBV5-6
clone size: NA
CDR3 protein: CASSGLVQETQYF
CDR3 DNA: TGTGCCAGCAGTGGACTAGTTCAAGAGACCCAGTACTTC

D gene: NA
J gene: TRBJ1-3
V gene: TRBV5-1
clone size: NA
CDR3 protein: CASSSGRSSGNTIYF
CDR3 DNA: TGCGCCAGCAGCTCGGGACGTTCCTCTGGAAACACCATATATTTT

D gene: NA
J gene: TRBJ2-7
V gene: TRBV5-1
clone size: NA
CDR3 protein: CASSLDRAIYEQYF
CDR3 DNA: TGCGCCAGCAGCTTGGACAGGGCAATCTACGAGCAGTACTTC

D gene: TRBD1
J gene: TRBJ2-7
V gene: TRBV19
clone size: NA
CDR3 protein: CASSNAPGQGGYEQYF
CDR3 DNA: TGTGCCAGTAGTAACGCACCAGGACAGGGGGGCTACGAGCAGTACTTC

D gene: TRBD1
J gene: TRBJ1-6
V gene: TRBV28
clone size: NA
CDR3 protein: CASSLPVLGTGVWPLHF
CDR3 DNA: TGTGCCAGCAGTCTACCCGTCCTTGGGACAGGGGTTTGGCCCCTCCACTTT

D gene: NA
J gene: TRBJ1-2
V gene: TRBV19
clone size: NA
CDR3 protein: CASSTNPPGLNYGYTF
CDR3 DNA: TGTGCCAGTAGTACTAATCCCCCAGGGCTGAACTATGGCTACACCTTC

D gene: NA
J gene: TRBJ2-7
V gene: TRBV27
clone size: NA
CDR3 protein: CASSPGQIYEQYF
CDR3 DNA: TGTGCCAGCAGTCCCGGACAGATCTACGAGCAGTACTTC

D gene: NA
J gene: TRBJ1-6
V gene: TRBV5-8
clone size: NA
CDR3 protein: CASSISPLHF
CDR3 DNA: TGTGCCAGCAGTATTTCACCCCTCCACTTT

D gene: TRBD2
J gene: TRBJ2-1
V gene: TRBV18
clone size: once
CDR3 protein: CASSLLADGNNEQFF
CDR3 DNA: TGTGCCAGCTCATTACTAGCGGATGGAAACAATGAGCAGTTCTTC

D gene: NA
J gene: TRBJ1-2
V gene: TRBV15
clone size: NA
CDR3 protein: CATSRVEGRGGYTF
CDR3 DNA: TGTGCCACCAGCAGAGTAGAGGGGCGCGGGGGCTACACCTTC

D gene: TRBD1
J gene: TRBJ1-1
V gene: TRBV29-1
clone size: NA
CDR3 protein: CSVEGTGGDTEAFF
CDR3 DNA: TGCAGCGTTGAAGGAACAGGGGGAGACACTGAAGCTTTCTTT

D gene: NA
J gene: TRBJ2-3
V gene: TRBV7-3
clone size: NA
CDR3 protein: CASSLWDTDTQYF
CDR3 DNA: TGTGCCAGCAGCTTATGGGACACAGATACGCAGTATTTT

D gene: TRBD1
J gene: TRBJ2-1
V gene: TRBV18
clone size: NA
CDR3 protein: CASSPPLSGQPREQFF
CDR3 DNA: TGTGCCAGCTCACCTCCGCTATCGGGACAGCCACGTGAGCAGTTCTTC

D gene: NA
J gene: TRBJ1-1
V gene: TRBV6-2/TRBV6-3
clone size: NA
CDR3 protein: CASSYPGPNTEAFF
CDR3 DNA: TGTGCCAGCAGTTACCCGGGACCGAACACTGAAGCTTTCTTT

D gene: NA
J gene: TRBJ2-3
V gene: TRBV19
clone size: NA
CDR3 protein: CASSSQGTDTQYF
CDR3 DNA: TGTGCCAGTAGTTCTCAGGGCACAGATACGCAGTATTTT

D gene: NA
J gene: TRBJ2-7
V gene: TRBV19
clone size: NA
CDR3 protein: CASSSSSYEQYF
CDR3 DNA: TGTGCCAGTTCAAGTAGCTCCTACGAGCAGTACTTC

D gene: TRBD1
J gene: TRBJ2-5
V gene: TRBV29-1
clone size: NA
CDR3 protein: CSVRQGQETQYF
CDR3 DNA: TGCAGCGTTAGACAGGGGCAAGAGACCCAGTACTTC

D gene: NA
J gene: TRBJ1-6
V gene: TRBV2
clone size: NA
CDR3 protein: CASRRTVYNSPLHF
CDR3 DNA: TGTGCCAGCAGGAGGACAGTGTATAATTCACCCCTCCACTTT

D gene: NA
J gene: TRBJ2-2
V gene: TRBV24-1
clone size: NA
CDR3 protein: CATSASYTGELFF
CDR3 DNA: TGTGCCACCAGTGCCAGTTACACCGGGGAGCTGTTTTTT

D gene: NA
J gene: TRBJ2-5
V gene: TRBV5-1
clone size: once
CDR3 protein: CASSSDTFAYQETQYF
CDR3 DNA: TGCGCCAGCAGCTCTGACACGTTTGCGTACCAAGAGACCCAGTACTTC

D gene: TRBD1
J gene: TRBJ1-5
V gene: TRBV27
clone size: NA
CDR3 protein: CASSVQGELNQPQHF
CDR3 DNA: TGTGCCAGCAGTGTACAGGGGGAACTCAATCAGCCCCAGCATTTT

D gene: NA
J gene: TRBJ2-5
V gene: TRBV28
clone size: NA
CDR3 protein: CASSSPALRSDQYF
CDR3 DNA: TGTGCCAGCAGTTCCCCGGCGCTAAGGAGCGACCAGTACTTC

D gene: NA
J gene: TRBJ2-7
V gene: TRBV13
clone size: NA
CDR3 protein: CASSLGLRPYEQYF
CDR3 DNA: TGTGCCAGCAGCTTAGGCCTCCGTCCCTACGAGCAGTACTTC

D gene: NA
J gene: TRBJ2-6
V gene: TRBV7-9
clone size: NA
CDR3 protein: CASRGSGANVLTF
CDR3 DNA: TGTGCCAGCAGGGGCTCTGGGGCCAACGTCCTGACTTTC

D gene: TRBD1
J gene: TRBJ2-3
V gene: TRBV4-1
clone size: NA
CDR3 protein: CASSGDRGLTDTQYF
CDR3 DNA: TGCGCCAGCAGCGGGGACAGGGGGCTTACAGATACGCAGTATTTT

D gene: NA
J gene: TRBJ2-7
V gene: TRBV19
clone size: NA
CDR3 protein: CASSVTGTYEQYF
CDR3 DNA: TGTGCCAGTAGTGTCACAGGGACCTACGAGCAGTACTTC

D gene: TRBD1
J gene: TRBJ1-5
V gene: TRBV5-8
clone size: NA
CDR3 protein: CASSLDLGQVNQPQHF
CDR3 DNA: TGTGCCAGCAGCTTGGATCTGGGACAGGTCAATCAGCCCCAGCATTTT

D gene: TRBD1
J gene: TRBJ1-4
V gene: TRBV5-1
clone size: NA
CDR3 protein: CASTQGPSTNEKLFF
CDR3 DNA: TGCGCCAGTACACAGGGGCCTTCAACTAATGAAAAACTGTTTTTT

D gene: NA
J gene: TRBJ2-7
V gene: TRBV6-2/TRBV6-3
clone size: NA
CDR3 protein: CASSPIIGQLYEQYF
CDR3 DNA: TGTGCCAGCAGTCCGATCATCGGACAGCTCTACGAGCAGTACTTC

D gene: TRBD2
J gene: TRBJ2-5
V gene: TRBV9
clone size: NA
CDR3 protein: CASSPTSVGRETQYF
CDR3 DNA: TGTGCCAGCAGCCCTACTAGCGTTGGTCGAGAGACCCAGTACTTC

D gene: NA
J gene: TRBJ2-1
V gene: TRBV18
clone size: NA
CDR3 protein: CASSPNGNYNEQFF
CDR3 DNA: TGTGCCAGCTCACCAAACGGGAACTACAATGAGCAGTTCTTC

D gene: NA
J gene: TRBJ2-1
V gene: TRBV6-5
clone size: NA
CDR3 protein: CASSYPGLNEQFF
CDR3 DNA: TGTGCCAGCAGTTACCCGGGACTGAATGAGCAGTTCTTC

D gene: TRBD1
J gene: TRBJ1-2
V gene: TRBV5-4
clone size: NA
CDR3 protein: CASSSALDRENGYTF
CDR3 DNA: TGTGCCAGCAGCTCGGCTCTGGACAGGGAAAATGGCTACACCTTC

D gene: NA
J gene: TRBJ1-2
V gene: TRBV28
clone size: few
CDR3 protein: CASVHRQVLNYGYTF
CDR3 DNA: TGTGCCAGCGTTCATCGACAGGTTCTTAACTATGGCTACACCTTC

D gene: NA
J gene: TRBJ2-7
V gene: TRBV18
clone size: NA
CDR3 protein: CASSPLGGSYEQYF
CDR3 DNA: TGTGCCAGCTCACCCTTAGGTGGGTCCTACGAGCAGTACTTC

D gene: NA
J gene: TRBJ2-1
V gene: TRBV3-1/TRBV3-2
clone size: NA
CDR3 protein: CASSQVLQNNEQFF
CDR3 DNA: TGTGCCAGCAGCCAAGTTCTACAGAACAATGAGCAGTTCTTC